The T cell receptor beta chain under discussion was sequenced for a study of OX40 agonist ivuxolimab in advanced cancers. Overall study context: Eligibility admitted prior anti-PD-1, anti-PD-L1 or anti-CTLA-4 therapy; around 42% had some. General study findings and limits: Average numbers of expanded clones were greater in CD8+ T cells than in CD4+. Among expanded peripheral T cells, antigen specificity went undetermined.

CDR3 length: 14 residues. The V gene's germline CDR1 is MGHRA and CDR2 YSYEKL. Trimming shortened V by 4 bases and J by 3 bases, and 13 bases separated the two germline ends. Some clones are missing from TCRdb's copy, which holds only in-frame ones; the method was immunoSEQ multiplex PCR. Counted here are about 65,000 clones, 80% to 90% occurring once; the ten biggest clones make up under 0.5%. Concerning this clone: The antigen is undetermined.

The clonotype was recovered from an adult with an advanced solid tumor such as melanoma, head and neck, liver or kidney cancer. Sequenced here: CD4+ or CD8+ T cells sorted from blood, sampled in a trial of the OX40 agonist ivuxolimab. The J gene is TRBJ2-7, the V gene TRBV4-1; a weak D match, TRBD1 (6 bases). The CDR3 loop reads CASSLRTGNYEQYF. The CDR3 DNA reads TGCGCCAGCAGCCTTCGAACAGGGAACTACGAGCAGTACTTC.